This T cell receptor (beta chain) was recovered during a study of OX40 agonist ivuxolimab in advanced cancers. Looking at the study overall: Ivuxolimab, an antibody that agonizes OX40 (CD134), was administered to the patients. Patients received intravenous ivuxolimab every 2 weeks at 0.01 to 10 mg/kg.

The V end lost 4 bases, the J end lost 3 bases, and 16 bases lay between the germline ends. The CDR3 contains 15 residues. From germline, CDR1 is SGHKS and CDR2 YYEKEE (reference sequence). Generated by immunoSEQ multiplex PCR, the TCRdb table keeps only in-frame clones and is missing some. Among 50,000 to 75,000 clones, 86% were seen once, and the ten largest hold approximately 0.54%. This receptor was obtained from an adult with an advanced solid tumor such as melanoma, head and neck, liver or kidney cancer. The rearrangement links TRBV5-5 to TRBJ1-2, with a weak D call TRBD1 (5 bases). Specimen: CD4+ or CD8+ T cells sorted from blood, collected in a trial of the OX40 agonist ivuxolimab. In nucleotides, the CDR3 is TGTGCCAGCAGCCGTACCCATTCGGGGGACTATGGCTACACCTTC. Amino acid sequence: CASSRTHSGDYGYTF. The variable domain in full, with the rest retrieved from reference TRBV5-5 and TRBJ1-2, is DAGVTQSPTHLIKTRGQQVTLRCSPISGHKSVSWYQQVLGQGPQFIFQYYEKEERGRGNFPDRFSARQFPNYSSELNVNALLLGDSALYLCASSRTHSGDYGYTFGSGTRLTVV.